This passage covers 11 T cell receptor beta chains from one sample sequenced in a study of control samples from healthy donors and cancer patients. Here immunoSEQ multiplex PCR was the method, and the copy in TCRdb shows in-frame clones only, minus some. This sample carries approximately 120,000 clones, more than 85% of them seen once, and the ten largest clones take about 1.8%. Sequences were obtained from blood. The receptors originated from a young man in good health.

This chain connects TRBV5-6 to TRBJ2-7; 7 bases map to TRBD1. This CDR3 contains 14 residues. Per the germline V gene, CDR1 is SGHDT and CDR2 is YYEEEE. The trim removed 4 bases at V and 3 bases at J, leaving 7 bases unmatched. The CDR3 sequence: CASSIPGQRYEQYF. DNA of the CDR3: TGTGCCAGCAGCATTCCGGGACAGCGCTACGAGCAGTACTTC.

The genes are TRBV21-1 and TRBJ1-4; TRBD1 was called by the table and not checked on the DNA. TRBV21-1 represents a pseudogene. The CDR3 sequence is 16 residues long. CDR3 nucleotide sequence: TGTGCCACTCCGTCCTCGAGTTACAGGGGCGAAGAAAAACTGTTTTTT. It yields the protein CATPSSSYRGEEKLFF.

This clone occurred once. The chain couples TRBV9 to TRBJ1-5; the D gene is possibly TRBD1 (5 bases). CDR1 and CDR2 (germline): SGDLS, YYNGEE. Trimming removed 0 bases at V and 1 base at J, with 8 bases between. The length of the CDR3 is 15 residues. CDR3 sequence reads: CASSVDGGSNQPQHF. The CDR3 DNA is TGTGCCAGCAGCGTAGACGGGGGAAGCAATCAGCCCCAGCATTTT. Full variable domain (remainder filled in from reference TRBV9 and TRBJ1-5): DSGVTQTPKHLITATGQRVTLRCSPRSGDLSVYWYQQSLDQGLQFLIQYYNGEERAKGNILERFSAQQFPDLHSELNLSSLELGDSALYFCASSVDGGSNQPQHFGDGTRLSIL.

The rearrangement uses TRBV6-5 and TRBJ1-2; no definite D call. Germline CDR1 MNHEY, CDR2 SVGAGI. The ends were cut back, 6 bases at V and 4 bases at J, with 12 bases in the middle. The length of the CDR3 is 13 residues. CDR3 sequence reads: CASRDARLYGYTF. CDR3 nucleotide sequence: TGTGCCAGCAGAGACGCCCGGCTCTATGGCTACACCTTC.

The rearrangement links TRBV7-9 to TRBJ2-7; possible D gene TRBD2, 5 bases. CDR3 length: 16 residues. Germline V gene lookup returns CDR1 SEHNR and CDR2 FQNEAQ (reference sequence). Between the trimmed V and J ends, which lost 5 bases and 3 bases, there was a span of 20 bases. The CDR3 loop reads CASSRITPGGFYEQYF. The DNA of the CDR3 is TGTGCCAGCAGCCGTATAACCCCCGGCGGGTTCTACGAGCAGTACTTC.

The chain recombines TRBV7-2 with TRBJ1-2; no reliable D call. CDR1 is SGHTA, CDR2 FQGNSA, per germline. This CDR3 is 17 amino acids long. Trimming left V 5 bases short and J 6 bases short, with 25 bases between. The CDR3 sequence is CASSQADKGRAVNGYTF. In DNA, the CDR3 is TGTGCCAGCAGCCAGGCCGACAAGGGAAGGGCTGTGAATGGCTACACCTTC.

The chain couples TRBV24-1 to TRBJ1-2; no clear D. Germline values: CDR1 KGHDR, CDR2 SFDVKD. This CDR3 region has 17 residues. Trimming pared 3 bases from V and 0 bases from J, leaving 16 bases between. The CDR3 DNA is TGTGCCACCAGTGATGGGGTCCGAGGGCGCCCTAACTATGGCTACACCTTC. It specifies CATSDGVRGRPNYGYTF.

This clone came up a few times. DNA for the CDR3: TGTGCCAGCAGCTTTACAGCCGAGGGAGAGACCCAGTACTTC. Residues: CASSFTAEGETQYF. The chain recombines TRBV7-9 with TRBJ2-5; the D gene is possibly TRBD2 (5 bases). Germline-derived CDR1 and CDR2 are SEHNR and FQNEAQ (reference sequence). The CDR3 is 14 residues long. Trimming stripped 3 bases from V and 4 bases from J, with 12 bases between.

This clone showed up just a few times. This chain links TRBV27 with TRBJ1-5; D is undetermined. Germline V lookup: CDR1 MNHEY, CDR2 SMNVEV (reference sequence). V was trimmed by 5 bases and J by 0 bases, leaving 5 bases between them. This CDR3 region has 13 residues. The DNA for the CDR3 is TGTGCCAGCAGTCGATATAGCAATCAGCCCCAGCATTTT. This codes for CASSRYSNQPQHF.

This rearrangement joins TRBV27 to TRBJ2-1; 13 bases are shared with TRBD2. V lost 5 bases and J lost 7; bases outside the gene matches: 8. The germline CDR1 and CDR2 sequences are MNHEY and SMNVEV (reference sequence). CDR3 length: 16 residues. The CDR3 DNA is TGTGCCAGCAGTCTCCGACTAGCGGGAGGTACAAATGAGCAGTTCTTC. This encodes CASSLRLAGGTNEQFF.

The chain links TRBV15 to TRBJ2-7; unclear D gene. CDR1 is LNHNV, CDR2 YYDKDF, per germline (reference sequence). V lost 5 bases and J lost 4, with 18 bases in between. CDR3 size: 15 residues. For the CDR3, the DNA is TGTGCCACCAGCTCAAGGCGGCAGGCATTTTACGAGCAGTACTTC. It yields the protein CATSSRRQAFYEQYF.